Listed below are T cell receptor beta chains from one sample, sequenced in a study of beta chain features in type 1 diabetes. This table comes from immunoSEQ multiplex PCR, and its TCRdb copy is limited to in-frame clones, with some not included. Of around 310,000 clones listed, 13% are singletons. The sequenced sample was naive CD4+ T cells from blood. These receptors were taken from a woman aged 18-29 years with type 1 diabetes. Both conserved end residues are trimmed from each CDR3. The order of the fields is V gene, clone size, J gene, CDR3 protein. Clone size is not always given. Where it is, it says once, few, many or a class for expanded clones.

TRBV30	.	TRBJ1-3	AWSLENTIY
TRBV4-1	.	TRBJ2-2	ASSQEAGGVTGELF
TRBV18	few	TRBJ1-2	ASSPPWTRAKGYT
TRBV30	few	TRBJ1-5	AWSQPEGPQH
TRBV7-9	few	TRBJ1-2	ASSPVANYGYT
TRBV6-1	.	TRBJ2-5	ASSEGTSGQETQY
TRBV5-5	.	TRBJ1-5	ASSLERDNQPQH
TRBV5-1	.	TRBJ2-1	ASSYRAGAHNEQF
TRBV9	.	TRBJ1-3	ASSVGQFSGNTIY
TRBV29-1	few	TRBJ2-1	SAGREDSPNEQF
TRBV19	.	TRBJ1-2	ASSTGNPPYGYT
TRBV4-1	.	TRBJ2-4	ASSQGARDRGNIQY
TRBV6-5	few	TRBJ2-2	ASSYRRANTGELF
TRBV30	few	TRBJ1-2	AWSSTGFYGYT
TRBV2	.	TRBJ2-7	ASSEARGLEQY
TRBV10-3	.	TRBJ2-1	AISERQGDNEQF
TRBV5-1	few	TRBJ2-1	ASSTGTSGNNEQF
TRBV7-2	few	TRBJ2-3	ASSLYRDTQY
TRBV5-1	few	TRBJ2-5	ASSQGQTQETQY
TRBV29-1	few	TRBJ2-3	SVDGYRDSSTDTQY
TRBV7-9	.	TRBJ2-7	ASILAGGGIYEQY
TRBV4-3	.	TRBJ2-4	ASSQPLMAGAKNIQY
TRBV14	.	TRBJ1-2	ASSQQFRGTDQNYGYT
TRBV18	.	TRBJ2-1	ASSPRSQGQGVDEQF
TRBV30	few	TRBJ1-5	AWSQRSNQPQH
TRBV5-1	few	TRBJ1-1	ASSLDRDTEAF
TRBV27	.	TRBJ1-2	ASHRGPGGFGRVGYT
TRBV7-2	.	TRBJ2-1	ASSLAGSSGYNEQF
TRBV11-2	few	TRBJ1-2	ASTSGPIRGNGYT
TRBV7-2	few	TRBJ1-5	ASSSDRGRQPQH
TRBV18	.	TRBJ2-1	ASSPRGDRPLGRQF
TRBV19	few	TRBJ2-1	ASRSGSSYNEQF
TRBV7-8	.	TRBJ2-7	ASSPRTAYEQY
TRBV7-9	.	TRBJ1-1	ASSTRQGSEAF
TRBV7-3	.	TRBJ2-3	ASSPGLVGDTQY
TRBV18	few	TRBJ2-2	ASSPFASGSGTGELF
TRBV18	.	TRBJ2-1	ASSSREVAWSGYNEQF